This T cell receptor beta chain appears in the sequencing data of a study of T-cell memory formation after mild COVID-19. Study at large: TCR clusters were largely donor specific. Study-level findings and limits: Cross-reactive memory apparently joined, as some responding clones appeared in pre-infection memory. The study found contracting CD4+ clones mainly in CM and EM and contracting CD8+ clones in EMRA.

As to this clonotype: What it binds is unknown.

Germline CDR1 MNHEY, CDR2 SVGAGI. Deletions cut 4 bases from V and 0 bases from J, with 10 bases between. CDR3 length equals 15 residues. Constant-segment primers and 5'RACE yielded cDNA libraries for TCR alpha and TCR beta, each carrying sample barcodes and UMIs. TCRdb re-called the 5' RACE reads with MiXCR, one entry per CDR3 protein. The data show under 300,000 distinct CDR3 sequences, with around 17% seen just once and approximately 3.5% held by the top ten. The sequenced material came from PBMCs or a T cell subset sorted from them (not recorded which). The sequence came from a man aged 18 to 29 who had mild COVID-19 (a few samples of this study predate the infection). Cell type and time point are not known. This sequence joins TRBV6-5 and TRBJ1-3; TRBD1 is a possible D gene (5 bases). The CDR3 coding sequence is TGTGCCAGCAGTTCAGGGTTCTCCTCTGGAAACACCATATATTTT. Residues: CASSSGFSSGNTIYF.